The next 19 T cell receptor beta chains were all read from a single sample in a study of blood T cell repertoires in COVID-19. TCRdb's copy holds only in-frame clones and misses some; the assay was immunoSEQ multiplex PCR. The top ten clones hold approximately 6.6% of a sample with under 200,000 clones, around 89% of them seen once. Sequenced: PBMCs or T cells enriched from blood (not recorded which). Receptor source: a woman between 45 and 60 years old who had recovered from COVID-19.

The V call is TRBV12-3 or TRBV12-4, the J call TRBJ2-7; 8 bases align to TRBD1. V was clipped by 5 bases and J by 6 bases; unmatched bases: 3. This CDR3 comprises 12 residues. The CDR3 here is CASSPDRVEQYF. The CDR3 region has the DNA TGTGCCAGCAGTCCGGACAGGGTCGAGCAGTACTTC.

This chain connects TRBV27 to TRBJ2-7; 8 bases are a match to TRBD2. V trimming: 7 bases; J trimming: 1 base; junction bases outside the gene matches: 3. The CDR3 runs 13 residues. The germline V gene has CDR1 MNHEY and CDR2 SMNVEV (reference sequence). Here the CDR3 reads CASNSGRSYEQYF. In DNA form, the CDR3 reads TGTGCCAGCAACAGCGGGAGATCCTACGAGCAGTACTTC.

This chain connects TRBV4-2 to TRBJ2-5, with TRBD2 matching 7 bases. Germline loops: CDR1 LGHNA, CDR2 YNFKEQ. V trimming: 0 bases; J trimming: 3 bases; junction bases outside the gene matches: 7. The CDR3 extends over 16 amino acids. For the CDR3, the DNA is TGTGCCAGCAGCCAAGATTCTGGGACTACAAAAGAGACCCAGTACTTC. Translated: CASSQDSGTTKETQYF.

The V and J genes are TRBV4-1 and TRBJ1-3; D gene ambiguous. This CDR3 contains 17 residues. Germline V gives CDR1 MGHRA, CDR2 YSYEKL. The germline V and J ends were trimmed by 0 bases and 4 bases, with 16 bases remaining between them. In nucleotides, the CDR3 is TGCGCCAGCAGCCAAGAACGGGGATTGGGTTGGGGAAACACCATATATTTT. This translates into CASSQERGLGWGNTIYF.

The genes are TRBV7-2 and TRBJ2-7; tentatively, D is TRBD1 (6 bases). Germline values: CDR1 SGHTA, CDR2 FQGNSA. The V and J ends lost 7 bases and 3 bases respectively, with 16 bases between them. The CDR3 is 14 amino acids. CDR3: CASNTRDIHYEQYF. In DNA, the CDR3 is TGTGCCAGCAATACCCGGGACATCCACTACGAGCAGTACTTC.

The chain is built from TRBV7-9 and TRBJ2-3, with TRBD2 matching over 9 bases. V dropped 5 bases and J dropped 15; count of bases not matched to a gene: 12. Germline CDR1 and CDR2: SEHNR and FQNEAQ (reference sequence). The CDR3 is 13 residues long. CDR3 protein: CASSLLGTSFEYF. In DNA, the CDR3 is TGTGCCAGCAGCCTCCTCGGGACTAGCTTTGAATATTTT.

The J gene is TRBJ2-1, the V gene TRBV5-1, with 10 bases matching TRBD2. The CDR3 is made up of 16 amino acids. Germline CDR1 SGHRS, CDR2 YFSETQ. The junction had 5 bases not matched to a gene; V was cut back by 1 base and J by 4 bases. The CDR3 spells CASSLLASGGYNEQFF. In nucleotides, the CDR3 is TGCGCCAGCAGCTTGTTGGCTAGCGGGGGTTACAATGAGCAGTTCTTC.

V and J are TRBV5-6 and TRBJ2-4, with D possibly being TRBD2 (7 bases). V lost 0 bases to trimming and J lost 6 bases, with 13 bases between them. The length of the CDR3 is 15 residues. CDR1 and CDR2 (germline): SGHDT, YYEEEE. CDR3 loop: CASSLVQGGGNIQYF. The CDR3 DNA reads as TGTGCCAGCAGCTTGGTTCAGGGAGGGGGAAACATTCAGTACTTC.

J is TRBJ2-2 and V is TRBV5-1; 9 bases map to TRBD1. J gave up 6 bases and V 4 bases, and 13 bases lay outside the gene matches. The germline gives CDR1 SGHRS, CDR2 YFSETQ. This CDR3 region has 17 residues. The CDR3 DNA follows: TGCGCCAGCAGCCATAGATCCCGGGACAGGGTATCCGGGGAGCTGTTTTTT. Translated: CASSHRSRDRVSGELFF.

V gene TRBV11-3 combines with J gene TRBJ2-3, with 14 bases matching TRBD2. In germline, CDR1 is SGHNT, CDR2 YENEEA. The length of the CDR3 is 15 residues. J was trimmed by 6 bases and V by 5 bases; bases with no gene match: 4. CDR3 region: CASSPRTSGGDTQYF. The CDR3 DNA reads as TGTGCCAGCAGCCCCCGGACTAGCGGGGGGGATACGCAGTATTTT. Variable domain in full (rest from reference TRBV11-3 and TRBJ2-3): EAGVVQSPRYKIIEKKQPVAFWCNPISGHNTLYWYLQNLGQGPELLIRYENEEAVDDSQLPKDRFSAERLKGVDSTLKIQPAELGDSAVYLCASSPRTSGGDTQYFGPGTRLTVL.

This sequence joins TRBV6-5 and TRBJ1-2; no definite D call. CDR3 size: 13 residues. Germline CDR1 is MNHEY and CDR2 is SVGAGI. The V and J ends lost 2 bases and 7 bases respectively, with 11 bases between them. The CDR3 sequence is CASSYEGEAGYTF. CDR3 in DNA: TGTGCCAGCAGTTACGAGGGCGAAGCTGGCTACACCTTC.

The J gene is TRBJ2-3, the V gene TRBV4-3; 9 nucleotides agree with TRBD1. Looked up from germline, CDR1 is LGHNA and CDR2 is YSLEER. The CDR3 spans 16 residues. V lost 3 bases, J lost 4 bases, and 8 bases stayed unmatched. As DNA, the CDR3 is TGCGCCAGCAGCCAGTTGGGACAGGGCGTCGCAGATACGCAGTATTTT. Translating gives CASSQLGQGVADTQYF.

The DNA of the CDR3 is TGTGCCAGTAATAGGGGGGTCAGTTCCTTCGGGGGGCAGCCCCAGCATTTT. Amino acid sequence: CASNRGVSSFGGQPQHF. The gene calls are TRBV19 and TRBJ1-5; possible D gene TRBD1, 6 bases. Trimming left V 7 bases short and J 7 bases short, with 26 bases between. The CDR3 is 17 amino acids. From germline, CDR1 is LNHDA and CDR2 SQIVND (reference sequence).

V usage is TRBV12-3 or TRBV12-4 and J usage is TRBJ1-1; tentatively, D is TRBD1 (5 bases). This CDR3 spans 13 amino acids. With 6 bases removed from V and 9 bases from J, the gap between germline ends came to 17 bases. The CDR3 reads CASRVLQGGQAFF. CDR3 coding DNA: TGTGCCAGCAGGGTCCTCCAGGGAGGCCAAGCTTTCTTT.

In regard to this clone: An end of the junction does not agree with germline; a read error may underlie this. J is TRBJ2-5 and V is TRBV11-3; unclear D gene. The CDR3 runs 13 residues. Germline-derived CDR1 and CDR2 are SGHNT and YENEEA. The CDR3 region is CASSLETQGTQYF. CDR3 DNA sequence: TGTGCCAGCAGCTTGGAGACCCAAGGGACCCAGTACTTC.

The chain combines TRBV5-4 with TRBJ1-1; a weak D match, TRBD1 (5 bases). Trimming removed 0 bases at V and 7 bases at J, with 10 bases between. The CDR3 is 13 amino acids. Looked up from germline, CDR1 is SGHNT and CDR2 is YYREEE (reference sequence). The DNA of the CDR3 is TGTGCCAGCAGCTTGGTTGGGGCAGATGAAGCTTTCTTT. Translating gives CASSLVGADEAFF.

This chain uses TRBV30 with TRBJ2-7, with D possibly TRBD2 on 6 matching bases. This CDR3 spans 13 amino acids. Trimming took 2 bases from V and 6 from J, leaving 14 bases between them. CDR1 is GTSNPN, CDR2 SVGIG, per germline (reference sequence). CDR3: CAWSSPGVSEQYF. The CDR3 DNA reads as TGTGCCTGGAGTTCCCCGGGGGTTTCCGAGCAGTACTTC. The variable domain in full, with the rest retrieved from reference TRBV30 and TRBJ2-7, is SQTIHQWPATLVQPVGSPLSLECTVEGTSNPNLYWYRQAAGRGLQLLFYSVGIGQISSEVPQNLSASRPQDRQFILSSKKLLLSDSGFYLCAWSSPGVSEQYFGPGTRLTVT.

V usage is TRBV4-3 and J usage is TRBJ2-6, with D uncertain. The CDR3 runs to 15 residues. The V gene lost 4 bases and the J gene lost 0 bases, with 7 bases spanning the gap. CDR1 LGHNA and CDR2 YSLEER come from the germline V gene. The DNA of the CDR3 is TGCGCCAGCAGCCTCACGAGCTCTGGGGCCAACGTCCTGACTTTC. Protein sequence: CASSLTSSGANVLTF.

The rearrangement links TRBV5-7 to TRBJ2-1; TRBD1 is a possible D gene (5 bases). TRBV5-7 is recorded as an ORF, its role being uncertain. The CDR3 has 15 residues. V was trimmed by 0 bases and J by 6 bases, leaving 13 bases between them. CDR3 DNA sequence: TGTGCCAGCAGCTTGGACAGGCGACGTATCAATGAGCAGTTCTTC. It specifies CASSLDRRRINEQFF.